The following is a TCR beta chain sequence with its context. The antigen is unknown. At one of its ends the junction is not consistent with the germline gene, which may arise from a read error. This sample is part of a study of T cells in localized non-small cell lung cancer. The CDR3 extends over 14 amino acids. The V gene's germline CDR1 is LNHNV and CDR2 YYDKDF (reference sequence). Some clones are missing from TCRdb's copy, which holds only in-frame ones; the method was immunoSEQ multiplex PCR. The table lists about 41,000 clones, roughly 90% of them singletons, with roughly 2.5% in the top ten. Study-wide results and caveats: Of the tissues analyzed, uninvolved adjacent lung showed maximal T cell clonality, greater than tumor.

Sequences were derived from peripheral blood, sampled before any cancer treatment. This TCR was recovered from a female donor of 60 years or more with stage I squamous cell lung carcinoma. The rearrangement joins TRBV15 to TRBJ1-5; TRBD1 might be the D (6 bases). Here the CDR3 DNA reads TGTGCCACCAGCACAAGACAGGTGAATCGGCCCCAGCATTTT. Translated: CATSTRQVNRPQHF.